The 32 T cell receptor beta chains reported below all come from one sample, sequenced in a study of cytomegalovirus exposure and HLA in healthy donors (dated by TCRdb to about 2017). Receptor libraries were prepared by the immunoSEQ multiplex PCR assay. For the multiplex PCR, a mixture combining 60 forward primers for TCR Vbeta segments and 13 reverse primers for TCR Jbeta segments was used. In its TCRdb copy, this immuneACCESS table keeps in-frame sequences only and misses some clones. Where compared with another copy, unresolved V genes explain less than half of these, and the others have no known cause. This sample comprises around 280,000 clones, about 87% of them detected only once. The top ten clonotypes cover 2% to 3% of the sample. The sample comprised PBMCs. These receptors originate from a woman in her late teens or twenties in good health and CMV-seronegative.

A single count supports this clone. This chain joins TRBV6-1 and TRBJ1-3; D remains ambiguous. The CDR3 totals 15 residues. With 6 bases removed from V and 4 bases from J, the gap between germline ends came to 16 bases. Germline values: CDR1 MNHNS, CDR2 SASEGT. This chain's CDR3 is CASSLGLLGGNTIYF. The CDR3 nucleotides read TGTGCCAGCAGCCTTGGCCTGCTCGGGGGAAACACCATATATTTT.

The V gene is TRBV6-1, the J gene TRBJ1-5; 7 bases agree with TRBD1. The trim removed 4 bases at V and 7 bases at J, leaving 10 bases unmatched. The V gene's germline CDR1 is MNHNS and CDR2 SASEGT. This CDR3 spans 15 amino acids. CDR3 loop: CASSGKTGTFQPQHF. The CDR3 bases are TGTGCCAGCAGTGGAAAGACAGGGACTTTCCAGCCCCAGCATTTT.

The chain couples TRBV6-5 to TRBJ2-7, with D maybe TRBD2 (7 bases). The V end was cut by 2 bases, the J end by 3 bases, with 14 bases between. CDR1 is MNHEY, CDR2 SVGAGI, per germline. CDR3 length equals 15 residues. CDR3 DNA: TGTGCCAGCAGTTACGGGGTAGGGGGGGGCTACGAGCAGTACTTC. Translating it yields CASSYGVGGGYEQYF.

The DNA for the CDR3 is TGTGCCAGCAGCCACGGCGAGCAGTACTTC. This gives the protein CASSHGEQYF. The chain combines TRBV11-2 with TRBJ2-7; D not resolved. Germline V lookup: CDR1 SGHAT, CDR2 FQNNGV. The CDR3 has 10 residues. With 5 bases removed from V and 6 bases from J, the gap between germline ends came to 5 bases.

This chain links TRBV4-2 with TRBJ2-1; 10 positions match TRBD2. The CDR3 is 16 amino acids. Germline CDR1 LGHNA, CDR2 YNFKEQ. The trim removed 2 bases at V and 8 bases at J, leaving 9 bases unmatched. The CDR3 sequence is CASSQTSGGAVDEQFF. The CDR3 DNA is TGTGCCAGCAGCCAAACAAGCGGGGGGGCCGTGGATGAGCAGTTCTTC.

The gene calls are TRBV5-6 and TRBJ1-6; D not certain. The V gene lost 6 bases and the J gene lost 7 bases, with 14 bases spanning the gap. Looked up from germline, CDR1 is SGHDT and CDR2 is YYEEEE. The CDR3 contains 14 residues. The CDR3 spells CASTLAGWNSPLHF. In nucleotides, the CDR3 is TGTGCCAGCACCCTCGCGGGGTGGAATTCACCCCTCCACTTT.

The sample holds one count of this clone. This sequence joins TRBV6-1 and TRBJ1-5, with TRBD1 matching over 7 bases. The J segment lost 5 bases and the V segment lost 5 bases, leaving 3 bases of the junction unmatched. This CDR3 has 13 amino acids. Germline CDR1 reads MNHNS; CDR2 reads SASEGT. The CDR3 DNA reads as TGTGCCAGCAGTCGTGACAGGGATCAGCCCCAGCATTTT. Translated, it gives CASSRDRDQPQHF.

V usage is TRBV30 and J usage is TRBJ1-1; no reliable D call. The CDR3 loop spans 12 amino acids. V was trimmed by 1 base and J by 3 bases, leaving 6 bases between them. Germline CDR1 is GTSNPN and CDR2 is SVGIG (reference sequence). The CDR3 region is CAWSGEYTEAFF. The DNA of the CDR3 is TGTGCCTGGAGTGGGGAGTACACTGAAGCTTTCTTT.

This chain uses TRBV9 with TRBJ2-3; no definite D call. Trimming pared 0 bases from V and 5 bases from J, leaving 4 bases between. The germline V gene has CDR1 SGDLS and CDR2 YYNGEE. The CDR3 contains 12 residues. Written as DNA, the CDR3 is TGTGCCAGCAGCGTAGTTAGAGATACGCAGTATTTT. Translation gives CASSVVRDTQYF.

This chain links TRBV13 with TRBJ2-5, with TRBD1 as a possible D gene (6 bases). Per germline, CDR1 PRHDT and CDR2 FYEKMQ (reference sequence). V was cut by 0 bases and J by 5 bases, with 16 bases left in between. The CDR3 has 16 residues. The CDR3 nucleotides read TGTGCCAGCAGCTTAGGCGGACAGTTTTTTGTGGAGACCCAGTACTTC. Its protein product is CASSLGGQFFVETQYF.

Written as DNA, the CDR3 is TGTGCCAGCAGTGGGCTGGGGGCACTTAAGTCCACAGATACGCAGTATTTT. Amino acids: CASSGLGALKSTDTQYF. The gene calls are TRBV2 and TRBJ2-3; weak D call: TRBD1 (6 bases). Trimming left V 4 bases short and J 2 bases short, with 19 bases between. The CDR3 is 17 amino acids. Germline V gene lookup returns CDR1 SNHLY and CDR2 FYNNEI.

DNA for the CDR3: TGTGCCAGCAGCCCCCGAGGAGGGTACAACGAGCAGTACTTC. Its protein product is CASSPRGGYNEQYF. The rearrangement uses TRBV7-2 and TRBJ2-7; tentatively, D is TRBD2 (6 bases). Trimming removed 5 bases at V and 5 bases at J, with 16 bases between. CDR1 SGHTA and CDR2 FQGNSA come from the germline V gene. There are 14 residues in the CDR3.

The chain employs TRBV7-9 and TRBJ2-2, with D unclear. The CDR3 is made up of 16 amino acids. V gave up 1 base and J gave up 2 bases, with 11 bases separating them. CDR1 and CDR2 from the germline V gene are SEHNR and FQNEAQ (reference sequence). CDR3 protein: CASSLDSRVNTGELFF. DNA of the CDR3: TGTGCCAGCAGCTTAGACAGCAGAGTAAACACCGGGGAGCTGTTTTTT.

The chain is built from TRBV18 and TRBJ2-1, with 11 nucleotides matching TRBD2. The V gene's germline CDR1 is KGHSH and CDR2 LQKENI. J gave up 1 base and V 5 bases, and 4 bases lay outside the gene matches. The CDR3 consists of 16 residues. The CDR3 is CASSKSSGGSYNEQFF. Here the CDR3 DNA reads TGTGCCAGCTCAAAATCTAGCGGGGGGTCCTACAATGAGCAGTTCTTC.

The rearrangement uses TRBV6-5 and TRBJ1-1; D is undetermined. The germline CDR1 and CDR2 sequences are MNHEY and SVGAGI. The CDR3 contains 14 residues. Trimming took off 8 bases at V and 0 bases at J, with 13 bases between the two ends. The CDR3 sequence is CASSVGVMNTEAFF. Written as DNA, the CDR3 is TGTGCCAGCTCAGTCGGGGTTATGAACACTGAAGCTTTCTTT.

The CDR3 loop is CASSLSPGRDYNEQFF. As DNA, the CDR3 is TGTGCCAGCAGCTTATCTCCCGGGAGGGACTACAATGAGCAGTTCTTC. The V and J genes are TRBV7-7 and TRBJ2-1, with TRBD2 matching over 8 bases. V was pared by 2 bases and J by 3 bases, with 6 bases of the junction left unmatched. The CDR3 spans 16 residues. CDR1 and CDR2 from the germline V gene are SSHAT and FNYEAQ (reference sequence).

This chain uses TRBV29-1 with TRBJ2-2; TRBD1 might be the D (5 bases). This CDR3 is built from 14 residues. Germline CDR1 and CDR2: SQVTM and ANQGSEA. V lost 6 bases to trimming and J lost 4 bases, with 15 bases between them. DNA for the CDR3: TGCAGCGTCCTCCGGCAGGGCGCCACCGGGGAGCTGTTTTTT. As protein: CSVLRQGATGELFF.

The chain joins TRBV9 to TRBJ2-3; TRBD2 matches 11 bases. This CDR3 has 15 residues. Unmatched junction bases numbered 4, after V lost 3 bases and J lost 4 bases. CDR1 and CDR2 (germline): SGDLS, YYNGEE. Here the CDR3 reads CASSAISGGADTQYF. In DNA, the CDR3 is TGTGCCAGCAGCGCCATTAGCGGGGGGGCAGATACGCAGTATTTT.

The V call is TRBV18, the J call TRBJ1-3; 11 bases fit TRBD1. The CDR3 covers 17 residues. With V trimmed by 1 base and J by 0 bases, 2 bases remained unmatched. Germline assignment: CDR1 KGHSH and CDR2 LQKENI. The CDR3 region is CASSPRTGGLSGNTIYF. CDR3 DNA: TGTGCCAGCTCACCACGGACAGGGGGCCTCTCTGGAAACACCATATATTTT.

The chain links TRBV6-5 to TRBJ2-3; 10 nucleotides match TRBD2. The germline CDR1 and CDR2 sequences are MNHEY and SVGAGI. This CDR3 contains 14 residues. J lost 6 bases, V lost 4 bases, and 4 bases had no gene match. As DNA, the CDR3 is TGTGCCAGCAGTTCGACTAGCGGGCAGGATACGCAGTATTTT. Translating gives CASSSTSGQDTQYF.

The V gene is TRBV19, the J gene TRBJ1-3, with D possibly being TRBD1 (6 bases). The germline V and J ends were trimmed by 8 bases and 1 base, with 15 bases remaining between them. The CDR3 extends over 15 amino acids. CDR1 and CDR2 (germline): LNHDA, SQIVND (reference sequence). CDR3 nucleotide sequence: TGTGCCAGTTGTACACAGGGTGCGTCTGGAAACACCATATATTTT. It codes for CASCTQGASGNTIYF.

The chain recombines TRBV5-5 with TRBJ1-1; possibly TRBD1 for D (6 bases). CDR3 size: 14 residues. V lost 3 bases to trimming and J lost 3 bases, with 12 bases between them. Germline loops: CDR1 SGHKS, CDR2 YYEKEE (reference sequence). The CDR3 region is CASSWTVPDTEAFF. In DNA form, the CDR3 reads TGTGCCAGCAGCTGGACAGTCCCCGACACTGAAGCTTTCTTT.

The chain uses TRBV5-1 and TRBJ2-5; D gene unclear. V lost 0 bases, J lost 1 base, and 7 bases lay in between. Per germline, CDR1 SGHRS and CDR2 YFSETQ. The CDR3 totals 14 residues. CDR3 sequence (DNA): TGCGCCAGCAGCTTGGGCAGTCTCCAAGAGACCCAGTACTTC. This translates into CASSLGSLQETQYF.

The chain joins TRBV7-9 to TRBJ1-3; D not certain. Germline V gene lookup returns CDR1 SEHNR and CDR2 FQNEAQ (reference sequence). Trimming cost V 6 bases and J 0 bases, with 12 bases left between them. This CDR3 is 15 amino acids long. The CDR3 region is CASRKSGVSGNTIYF. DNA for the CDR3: TGTGCCAGCAGGAAGTCCGGTGTCTCTGGAAACACCATATATTTT.

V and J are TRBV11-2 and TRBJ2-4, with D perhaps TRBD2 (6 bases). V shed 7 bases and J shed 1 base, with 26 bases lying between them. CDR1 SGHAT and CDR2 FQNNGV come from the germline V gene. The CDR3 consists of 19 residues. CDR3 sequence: CASTIRREWVGNAKNIQYF. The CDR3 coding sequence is TGTGCCAGCACCATTAGGAGGGAATGGGTCGGGAACGCCAAAAACATTCAGTACTTC.

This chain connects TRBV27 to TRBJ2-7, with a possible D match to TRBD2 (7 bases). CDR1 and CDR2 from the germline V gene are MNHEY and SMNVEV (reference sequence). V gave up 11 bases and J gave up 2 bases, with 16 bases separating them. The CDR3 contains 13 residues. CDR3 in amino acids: CAVGRQGTYEQYF. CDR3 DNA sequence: TGTGCCGTCGGGAGGCAGGGGACCTACGAGCAGTACTTC.

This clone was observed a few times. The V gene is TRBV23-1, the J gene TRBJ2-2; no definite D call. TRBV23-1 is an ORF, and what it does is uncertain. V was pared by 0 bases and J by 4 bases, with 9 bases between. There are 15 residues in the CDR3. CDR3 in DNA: TGCGCCAGCAGTCAATCTTTGGGCTGCACCGGGGAGCTGTTTTTT. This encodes CASSQSLGCTGELFF.

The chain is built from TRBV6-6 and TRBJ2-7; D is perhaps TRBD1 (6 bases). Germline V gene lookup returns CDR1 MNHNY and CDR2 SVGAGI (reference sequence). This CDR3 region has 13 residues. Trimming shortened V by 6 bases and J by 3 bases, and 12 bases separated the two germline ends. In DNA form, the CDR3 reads TGTGCCAGCAGGGCAGGGGATTACTACGAGCAGTACTTC. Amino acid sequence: CASRAGDYYEQYF.

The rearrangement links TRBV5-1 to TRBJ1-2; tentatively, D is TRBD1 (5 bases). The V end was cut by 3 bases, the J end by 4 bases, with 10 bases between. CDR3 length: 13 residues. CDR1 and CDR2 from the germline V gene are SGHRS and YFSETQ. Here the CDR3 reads CASSSTQGYGYTF. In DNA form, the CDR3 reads TGCGCCAGCAGCTCAACCCAGGGCTATGGCTACACCTTC.

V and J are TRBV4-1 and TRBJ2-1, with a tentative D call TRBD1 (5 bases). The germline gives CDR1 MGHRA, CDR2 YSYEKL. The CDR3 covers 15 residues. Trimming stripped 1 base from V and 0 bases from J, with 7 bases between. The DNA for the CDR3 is TGCGCCAGCAGCCAAGGGACAAACTCCTACAATGAGCAGTTCTTC. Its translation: CASSQGTNSYNEQFF.

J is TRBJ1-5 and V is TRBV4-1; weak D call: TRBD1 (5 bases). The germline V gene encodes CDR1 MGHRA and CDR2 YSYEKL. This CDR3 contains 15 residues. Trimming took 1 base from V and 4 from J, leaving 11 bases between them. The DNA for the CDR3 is TGCGCCAGCAGCCAAGTGAAGGGGCAGAATCAGCCCCAGCATTTT. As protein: CASSQVKGQNQPQHF.

In DNA form, the CDR3 reads TGTGCCAGCAGCGGGGACAGGTCCTACGAGCAGTACTTC. This encodes CASSGDRSYEQYF. The chain recombines TRBV2 with TRBJ2-7, with TRBD1 matching over 8 bases. CDR1 and CDR2 (germline): SNHLY, FYNNEI. The CDR3 consists of 13 residues. After removal of 6 bases from V and 1 base from J, the junction contained 2 bases not matched to a gene.